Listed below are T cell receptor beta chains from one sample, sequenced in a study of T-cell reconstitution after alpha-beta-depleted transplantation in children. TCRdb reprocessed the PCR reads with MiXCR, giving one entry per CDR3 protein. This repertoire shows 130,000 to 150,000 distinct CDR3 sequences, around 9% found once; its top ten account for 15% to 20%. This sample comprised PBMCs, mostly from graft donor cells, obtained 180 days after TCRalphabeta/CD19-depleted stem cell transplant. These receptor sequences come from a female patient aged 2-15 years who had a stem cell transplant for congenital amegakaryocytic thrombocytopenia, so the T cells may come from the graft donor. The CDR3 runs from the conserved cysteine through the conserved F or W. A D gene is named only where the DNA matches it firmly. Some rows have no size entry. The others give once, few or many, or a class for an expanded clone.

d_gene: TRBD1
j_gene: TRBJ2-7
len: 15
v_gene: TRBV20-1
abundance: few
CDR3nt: TGCAGTGCTAGAGATATCGGGACAGGGGCCTACGAGCAGTACTTC
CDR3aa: CSARDIGTGAYEQYF

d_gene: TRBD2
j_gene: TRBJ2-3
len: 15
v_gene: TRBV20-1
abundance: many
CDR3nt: TGCAGTGCTAGAGGGTCCAGCGGGGGCACAGATACGCAGTATTTT
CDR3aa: CSARGSSGGTDTQYF

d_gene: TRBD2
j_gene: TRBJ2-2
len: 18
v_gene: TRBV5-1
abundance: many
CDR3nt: TGCGCCAGCAGCTTGGAGGCAGGGTCCGGGAGGATCTACGGGGAGCTGTTTTTT
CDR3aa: CASSLEAGSGRIYGELFF

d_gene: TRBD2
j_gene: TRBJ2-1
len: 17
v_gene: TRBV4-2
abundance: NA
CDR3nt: TGTGCCAGCAGCCAAGTAAACCGGGGGGGCAGGTACAATGTGCAGTTCTTC
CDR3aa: CASSQVNRGGRYNVQFF

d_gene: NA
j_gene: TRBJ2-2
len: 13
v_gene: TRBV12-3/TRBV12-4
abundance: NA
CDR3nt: TGTGCCAGCAGTACAGGGTTCACCGGGGAGCTGTTTTTT
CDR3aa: CASSTGFTGELFF

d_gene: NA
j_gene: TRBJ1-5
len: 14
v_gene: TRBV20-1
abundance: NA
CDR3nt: TGCAGTGCTCACCGTCTTAGTAGCAATCAGCCCCAGCATTTT
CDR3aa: CSAHRLSSNQPQHF

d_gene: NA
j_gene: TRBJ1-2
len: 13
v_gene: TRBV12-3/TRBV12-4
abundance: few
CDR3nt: TGTGCCAGCAGTTTAAGCCGGGACGGTGGCTACACCTTC
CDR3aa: CASSLSRDGGYTF

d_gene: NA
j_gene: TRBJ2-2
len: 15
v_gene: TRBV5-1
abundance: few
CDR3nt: TGCGCCAGCAGCTTGGGGCTAGGGAACACCGGGGAGCTGTTTTTT
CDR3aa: CASSLGLGNTGELFF

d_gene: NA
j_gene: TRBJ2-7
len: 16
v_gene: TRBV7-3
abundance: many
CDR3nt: TGTGCCAGCAGCTTAAACGCGGTCGGGGATGGATACGAGCAGTACTTC
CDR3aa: CASSLNAVGDGYEQYF

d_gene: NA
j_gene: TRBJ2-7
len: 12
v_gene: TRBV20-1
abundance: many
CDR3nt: TGCAGTGCTTACCGCATCGGAGGCGAGCAGTACTTC
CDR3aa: CSAYRIGGEQYF

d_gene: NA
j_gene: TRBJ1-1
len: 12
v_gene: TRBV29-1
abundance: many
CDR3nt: TGCAGCGTGGATCGGTGGAACACTGAAGCTTTCTTT
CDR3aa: CSVDRWNTEAFF

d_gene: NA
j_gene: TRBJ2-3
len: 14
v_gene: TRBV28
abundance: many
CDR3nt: TGTGCCAGCAGTTTGAGGAGTGGGACAGATACGCAGTATTTT
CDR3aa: CASSLRSGTDTQYF

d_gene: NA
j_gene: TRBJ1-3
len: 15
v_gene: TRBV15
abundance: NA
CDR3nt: TGTGCCACCAGCAGAGATCGGGGGAGCGGAAACACCATATATTTT
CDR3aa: CATSRDRGSGNTIYF

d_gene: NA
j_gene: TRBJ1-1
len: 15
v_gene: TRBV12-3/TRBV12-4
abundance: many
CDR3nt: TGTGCCAGCACCTTTGTGGACTGGATGAACACTGAAGCTTTCTTT
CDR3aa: CASTFVDWMNTEAFF

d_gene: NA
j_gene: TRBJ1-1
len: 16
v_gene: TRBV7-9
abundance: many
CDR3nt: TGTGCCAGCAGCTTTCATCTGGGCTCGGGGCACACTGAAGCTTTCTTT
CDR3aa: CASSFHLGSGHTEAFF

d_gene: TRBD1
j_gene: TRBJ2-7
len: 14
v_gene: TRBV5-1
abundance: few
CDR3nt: TGCGCCAGCAGCCTCCGGGACAGGGTGTACGAGCAGTACTTC
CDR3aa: CASSLRDRVYEQYF

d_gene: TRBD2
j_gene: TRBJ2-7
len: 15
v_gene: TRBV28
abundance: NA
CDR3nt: TGTGCCAGCAGTGGGGGGGTTGCGGGTCCTCACGAGCAGTACTTC
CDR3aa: CASSGGVAGPHEQYF

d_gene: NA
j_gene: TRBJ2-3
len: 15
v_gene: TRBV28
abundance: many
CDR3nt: TGTGCCAGCACCCCTCAGGGGCAGGGGTCAGATACGCAGTATTTT
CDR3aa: CASTPQGQGSDTQYF

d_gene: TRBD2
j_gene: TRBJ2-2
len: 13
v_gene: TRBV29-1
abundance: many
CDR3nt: TGCAGCGTTCAGCTAGCGGGCACCGGGGAGCTGTTTTTT
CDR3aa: CSVQLAGTGELFF

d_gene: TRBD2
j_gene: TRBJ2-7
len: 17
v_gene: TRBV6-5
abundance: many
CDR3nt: TGTGCCAGCACCCCTATAGTTGAAGCGGGAGTTCCCTACGAGCAGTACTTC
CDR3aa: CASTPIVEAGVPYEQYF

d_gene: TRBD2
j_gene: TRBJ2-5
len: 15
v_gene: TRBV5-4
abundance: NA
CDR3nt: TGTGCCAGCAACTGGGCTAGCGGGAGCATGGAGACCCAGTACTTC
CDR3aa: CASNWASGSMETQYF

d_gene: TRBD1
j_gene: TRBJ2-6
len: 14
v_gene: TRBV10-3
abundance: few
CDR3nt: TGTGCCATCAGGCAGGGGGCCGGGGCCAACGTCCTGACTTTC
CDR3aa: CAIRQGAGANVLTF

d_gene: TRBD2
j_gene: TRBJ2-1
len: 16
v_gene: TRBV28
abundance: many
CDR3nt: TGTGCCAGCAGTTTCCTAAGACTAGCGGGGTTCAATGAGCAGTTCTTC
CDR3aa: CASSFLRLAGFNEQFF

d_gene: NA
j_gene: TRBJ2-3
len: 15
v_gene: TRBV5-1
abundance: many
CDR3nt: TGCGCCAGCAGTTACAGGGATTCTAGCACAGATACGCAGTATTTT
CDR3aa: CASSYRDSSTDTQYF

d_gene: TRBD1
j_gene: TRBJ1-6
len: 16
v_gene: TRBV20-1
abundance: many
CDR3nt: TGCAGTGCTAGAGCCTTCTCCGGGACAGGGAATTCACCCCTCCACTTT
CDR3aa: CSARAFSGTGNSPLHF

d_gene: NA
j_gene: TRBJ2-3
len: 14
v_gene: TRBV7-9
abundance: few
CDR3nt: TGTGCCAGCAGCCCTCGACAAGTTCGGAATACGCAGTATTTT
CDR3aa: CASSPRQVRNTQYF

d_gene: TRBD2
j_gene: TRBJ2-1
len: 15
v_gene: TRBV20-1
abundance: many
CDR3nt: TGCAGTGCTGTACGAAGACTAGCCTCCTACAATGAGCAGTTCTTC
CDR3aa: CSAVRRLASYNEQFF

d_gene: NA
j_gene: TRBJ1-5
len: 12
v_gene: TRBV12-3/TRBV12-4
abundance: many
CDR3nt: TGTGCCAGCACCAACAACAATCAGCCCCAGCATTTT
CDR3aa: CASTNNNQPQHF

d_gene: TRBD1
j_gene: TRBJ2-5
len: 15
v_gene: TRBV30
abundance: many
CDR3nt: TGTGCCTGGAGTGGGGGACAGCGCCTCTTCGGGACCCAGTACTTC
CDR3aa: CAWSGGQRLFGTQYF

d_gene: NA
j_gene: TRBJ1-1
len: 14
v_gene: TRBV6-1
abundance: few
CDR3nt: TGTGCCAGCAGTGAAGTTAGGAGGAACACTGAAGCTTTCTTT
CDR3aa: CASSEVRRNTEAFF

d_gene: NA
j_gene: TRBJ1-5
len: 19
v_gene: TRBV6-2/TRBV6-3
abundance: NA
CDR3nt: TGTGCCAGCAGTTACCAAACCGCCCTTAAGGAGGGGGGAAGACAGCCCCAGCATTTT
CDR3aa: CASSYQTALKEGGRQPQHF

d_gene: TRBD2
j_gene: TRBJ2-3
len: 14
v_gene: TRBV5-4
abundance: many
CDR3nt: TGTGCCAGTACTAGCGGGGAGAGCACAGATACGCAGTATTTT
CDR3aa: CASTSGESTDTQYF

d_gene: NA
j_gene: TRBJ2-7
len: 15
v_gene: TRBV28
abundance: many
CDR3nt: TGTGCCAGCAGTTTATACACCCACTATACATACGAGCAGTACTTC
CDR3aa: CASSLYTHYTYEQYF

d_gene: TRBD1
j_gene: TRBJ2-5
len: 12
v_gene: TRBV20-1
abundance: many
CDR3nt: TGCAGTGCTAGGCAGGGGGCAGAGACCCAGTACTTC
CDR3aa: CSARQGAETQYF

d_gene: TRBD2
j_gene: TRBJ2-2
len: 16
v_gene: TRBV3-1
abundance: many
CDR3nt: TGTGCCAGCAGCCGGAATATGGGACTAGCGGGAGGCAAGCTGTTTTTT
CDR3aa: CASSRNMGLAGGKLFF

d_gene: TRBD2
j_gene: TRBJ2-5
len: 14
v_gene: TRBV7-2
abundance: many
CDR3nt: TGTGCCAGCAGCCCCCTGGGGGGGAGAGAGACCCAGTACTTC
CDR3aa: CASSPLGGRETQYF

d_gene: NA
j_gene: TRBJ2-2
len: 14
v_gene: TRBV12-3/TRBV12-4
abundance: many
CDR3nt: TGTGCCAGCAGTTCCAGCCCGAACACCGGGGAGCTGTTTTTT
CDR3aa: CASSSSPNTGELFF

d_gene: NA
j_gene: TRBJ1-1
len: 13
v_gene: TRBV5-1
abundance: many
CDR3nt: TGCGCCAGCAGCGAGACACTGAACACTGAAGCTTTCTTT
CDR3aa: CASSETLNTEAFF

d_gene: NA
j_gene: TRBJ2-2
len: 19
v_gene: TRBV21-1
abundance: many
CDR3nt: TGTGCCAGCAGCGTAACGAGGGGGACACCACCTAAGAACACCGGGGAGCTGTTTTTT
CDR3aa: CASSVTRGTPPKNTGELFF

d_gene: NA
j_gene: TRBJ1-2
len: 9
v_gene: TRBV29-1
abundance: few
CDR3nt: TGCAGCCCCCGAGGCGGCTACACCTTC
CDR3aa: CSPRGGYTF

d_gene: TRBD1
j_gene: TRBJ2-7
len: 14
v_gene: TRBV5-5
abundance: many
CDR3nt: TGTGCCAGCAGCTTGGTGGCACAGGGGGGCGAGCAGTACTTC
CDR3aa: CASSLVAQGGEQYF

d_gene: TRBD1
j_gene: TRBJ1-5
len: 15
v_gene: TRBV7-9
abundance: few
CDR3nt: TGTGCCAGCAGCTTCGGACAGGGGATGGGTCAGCCCCAGCATTTT
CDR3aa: CASSFGQGMGQPQHF

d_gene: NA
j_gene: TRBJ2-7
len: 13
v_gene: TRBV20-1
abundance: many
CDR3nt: TGCAGTGCTAGGAAGGGAAGCTCCTACGAGCAGTACTTC
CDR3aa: CSARKGSSYEQYF

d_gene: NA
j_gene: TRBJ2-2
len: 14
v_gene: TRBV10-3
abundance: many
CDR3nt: TGTGCCATCAGTCCCGGGAGAGACACCGGGGAGCTGTTTTTT
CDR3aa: CAISPGRDTGELFF

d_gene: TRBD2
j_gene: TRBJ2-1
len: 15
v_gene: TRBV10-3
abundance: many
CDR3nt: TGTGCCATCAGCGAGGGACTAGCGGCCTACAATGAGCAGTTCTTC
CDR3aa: CAISEGLAAYNEQFF

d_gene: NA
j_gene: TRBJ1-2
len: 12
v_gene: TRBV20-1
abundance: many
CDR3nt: TGCAGTGCTAGAGATTTAGGCTATGGCTACACCTTC
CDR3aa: CSARDLGYGYTF